The 23 T cell receptor beta chains below all came from one sample that was sequenced in a study of regulatory T cells in long-lasting Graves disease. Time point noted: persistent/refractory GD, antithyroid drugs over 5 years with positive TRAb. Generation of the TCR library employed RNA extracted from PBMCs. Libraries of TCR beta came from iRepertoire HTBI primers plus Arm-PCR of CDR3 regions. TCRdb ran MiXCR on the multiplex PCR reads and lists one entry per CDR3 protein. The sample yields about 400,000 distinct CDR3 sequences, around 20% seen once. The sequencing here drew on peripheral blood mononuclear cells (PBMCs), taken when the disease was refractory, from a patient treated with antithyroid drugs. These receptor sequences come from a female donor with Graves disease.

The chain couples TRBV6-2 or TRBV6-3 to TRBJ2-3, with a possible D match to TRBD1 (6 bases). Trimming stripped 4 bases from V and 3 bases from J, with 14 bases between. The CDR3 loop spans 15 amino acids. Germline V gene sequence: CDR1 MNHEY, CDR2 SVGEGT. CDR3 residues: CASSSLTGFTDTQYF. In DNA form, the CDR3 reads TGTGCCAGCAGTTCCTTGACAGGTTTTACAGATACGCAGTATTTT.

The chain combines TRBV10-3 with TRBJ2-5; 10 nucleotides match TRBD2. Looked up from germline, CDR1 is ENHRY and CDR2 is SYGVKD. Trimming removed 4 bases from V and 5 bases from J; junction bases left unmatched: 7. The CDR3 totals 15 residues. The CDR3, as DNA: TGTGCCATCAGTGTTGGGCTAGCGGGAGACGAGACCCAGTACTTC. Translated, it gives CAISVGLAGDETQYF.

This chain links TRBV19 with TRBJ1-5; D uncertain. The V end lost 1 base, the J end lost 3 bases, and 10 bases lay between the germline ends. Germline CDR1 reads LNHDA; CDR2 reads SQIVND (reference sequence). The CDR3 extends over 15 amino acids. The CDR3 sequence is CASSIGSQLNQPQHF. Here the CDR3 DNA reads TGTGCCAGTAGTATAGGCAGTCAGCTCAATCAGCCCCAGCATTTT.

This chain connects TRBV6-7 to TRBJ2-7; 13 bases line up with TRBD2. TRBV6-7 is an ORF, and what it does is uncertain. This CDR3 has 17 amino acids. With 6 bases clipped from V and 3 bases from J, the junction kept 11 bases outside the gene matches. The CDR3, as DNA: TGTGCCAGCAGAACTGTTAGAAGGACTAGCGGGAGCTACGAGCAGTACTTC. Protein sequence: CASRTVRRTSGSYEQYF.

Regarding this clonotype: Possible read error: a much larger clone is one base away. The chain joins TRBV6-2 or TRBV6-3 to TRBJ1-1; D call uncertain. Germline V lookup: CDR1 MNHEY, CDR2 SVGEGT. The CDR3 contains 14 residues. The CDR3 sequence: CASSDKALNTEASF. The CDR3 DNA reads as TGTGCCAGCAGTGATAAGGCGTTGAACACTGAAGCTTCCTTT.

The chain joins TRBV10-2 to TRBJ1-2; TRBD1 matches 8 bases. J gave up 0 bases and V 9 bases, and 9 bases lay outside the gene matches. There are 15 residues in the CDR3. From germline, CDR1 is WSHSY and CDR2 SAAADI. The CDR3 loop is CASTDRGWTNYGYTF. DNA of the CDR3: TGCGCCAGTACTGACAGGGGTTGGACTAACTATGGCTACACCTTC.

This clonotype was counted a few times. This chain joins TRBV20-1 and TRBJ2-7; 12 bases are shared with TRBD2. With V trimmed by 3 bases and J by 3 bases, 24 bases remained unmatched. The CDR3 contains 21 residues. Germline V CDR1 and CDR2: DFQATT, SNEGSKA (reference sequence). CDR3 amino acids: CSASGQVTSGRSQAMDYEQYF. The CDR3 bases are TGCAGTGCTAGTGGACAGGTTACTAGCGGGAGGAGTCAGGCTATGGACTACGAGCAGTACTTC.

This clonotype has only a few counts. The chain joins TRBV14 to TRBJ2-7; 8 bases are shared with TRBD2. CDR1 and CDR2 from the germline V gene are SGHDN and FVKESK. This CDR3 has 19 amino acids. J gave up 3 bases and V 2 bases, and 18 bases lay outside the gene matches. The CDR3 is CASSQSAHRLAPRSYEQYF. CDR3 nucleotides: TGTGCCAGCAGCCAAAGTGCACATCGACTAGCGCCAAGAAGCTACGAGCAGTACTTC.

This clonotype was found a few times. This chain uses TRBV4-1 with TRBJ2-7; D gene uncertain. The germline V gene has CDR1 MGHRA and CDR2 YSYEKL. The CDR3 extends over 11 amino acids. Trimming removed 0 bases at V and 4 bases at J, with 1 base between. CDR3 sequence reads: CASSQEYEQYF. The CDR3 coding sequence is TGCGCCAGCAGCCAAGAATACGAGCAGTACTTC.

The rearrangement joins TRBV24-1 to TRBJ2-3, with D maybe TRBD2 (6 bases). The ends were cut back, 0 bases at V and 1 base at J, with 13 bases in the middle. CDR1 is KGHDR, CDR2 SFDVKD, per germline. The CDR3 totals 17 residues. CDR3 nucleotide sequence: TGTGCCACCAGTGATTTGGCTGGGGGGTTTGGCACAGATACGCAGTATTTT. It specifies CATSDLAGGFGTDTQYF.

V gene TRBV19 combines with J gene TRBJ2-7; possibly TRBD2 for D (5 bases). CDR3 size: 15 residues. Germline CDR1 LNHDA, CDR2 SQIVND (reference sequence). Trimming cost V 2 bases and J 5 bases, with 16 bases left between them. Written as DNA, the CDR3 is TGTGCCAGTAGTATAACGGGAAGTGCCCACCACGAGCAGTACTTC. Translating it yields CASSITGSAHHEQYF. Variable domain in full (rest from reference TRBV19 and TRBJ2-7): DGGITQSPKYLFRKEGQNVTLSCEQNLNHDAMYWYRQDPGQGLRLIYYSQIVNDFQKGDIAEGYSVSREKKESFPLTVTSAQKNPTAFYLCASSITGSAHHEQYFGPGTRLTVT.

The chain couples TRBV20-1 to TRBJ1-4, with TRBD1 matching over 8 bases. With 0 bases clipped from V and 4 bases from J, the junction kept 4 bases outside the gene matches. CDR3 length: 15 amino acids. The germline CDR1 and CDR2 sequences are DFQATT and SNEGSKA (reference sequence). The CDR3 coding sequence is TGCAGTGCTAGAGATCGACAGGGGATTAATGAAAAACTGTTTTTT. It codes for CSARDRQGINEKLFF.

The rearrangement uses TRBV2 and TRBJ1-2, with 10 bases aligning to TRBD1. J was trimmed by 4 bases and V by 0 bases; bases with no gene match: 5. The CDR3 sequence is 16 residues long. Germline CDR1 and CDR2: SNHLY and FYNNEI. The DNA for the CDR3 is TGTGCCAGCAGTGAAGCGGGGACAGGGGAAGGCTATGGCTACACCTTC. It translates to CASSEAGTGEGYGYTF.

This chain uses TRBV27 with TRBJ2-1; a weak D match, TRBD2 (6 bases). The CDR3 sequence is 15 residues long. Trimming took 2 bases from V and 3 from J, leaving 11 bases between them. CDR1 is MNHEY and CDR2 is SMNVEV in the germline V gene (reference sequence). The CDR3 protein is CASSLNGGDYNEQFF. CDR3 coding DNA: TGTGCCAGCAGTTTAAATGGCGGGGACTACAATGAGCAGTTCTTC.

The genes are TRBV3-1 and TRBJ1-1, with 9 bases identical to TRBD1. Losses at the gene ends were 1 base for V and 2 bases for J; bases not matched to a gene: 17. This CDR3 has 20 residues. Looked up from germline, CDR1 is LGHDT and CDR2 is YNNKEL (reference sequence). CDR3 DNA: TGTGCCAGCAGCCAAGTGGTTTGGCCGGTCCGGGACAGGGATAACACTGAAGCTTTCTTT. Residues: CASSQVVWPVRDRDNTEAFF.

This chain uses TRBV7-8 with TRBJ1-4, with a tentative D call TRBD1 (5 bases). Germline CDR1 and CDR2: SGHVS and FQNEAQ. V was pared by 4 bases and J by 5 bases, with 11 bases between. CDR3 size: 14 residues. CDR3 loop: CASSSWGMNEKLFF. CDR3 nucleotides: TGTGCCAGCAGCTCGTGGGGCATGAATGAAAAACTGTTTTTT.

This clonotype was seen ten or more times. The CDR3 nucleotides are TGTGCCAGCAGTTTAGGAGGGGCGGGTGAGACCCAGTACTTC. Its translation is CASSLGGAGETQYF. The chain links TRBV12-3 or TRBV12-4 to TRBJ2-5; D could derive from TRBD1 or TRBD2 (5 bases each). This CDR3 has 14 amino acids. V lost 1 base, J lost 5 bases, and 11 bases lay in between.

This clonotype was observed many times. V is TRBV7-9 and J is TRBJ2-7; 11 positions match TRBD1. Germline trimming cut 5 bases from V and 5 bases from J; bases unmatched to any gene: 5. The CDR3 is 14 residues long. Germline CDR1 reads SEHNR; CDR2 reads FQNEAQ (reference sequence). CDR3 protein: CASSRDRGVHEQYF. In DNA, the CDR3 is TGTGCCAGCAGCCGGGACAGGGGGGTCCACGAGCAGTACTTC.

The CDR3 sequence: CSARDYGTSGRQETQYF. In DNA form, the CDR3 reads TGCAGTGCTAGAGATTATGGGACTAGCGGGCGTCAAGAGACCCAGTACTTC. The chain combines TRBV20-1 with TRBJ2-5, with TRBD2 identical over 12 bases. The CDR3 runs to 17 residues. Losses at the gene ends were 0 bases for V and 2 bases for J; bases not matched to a gene: 7. Germline V gene lookup returns CDR1 DFQATT and CDR2 SNEGSKA (reference sequence).

The CDR3 sequence is CASSLGGAAEAFF. The CDR3 DNA is TGTGCCAGCAGCTTAGGGGGGGCCGCTGAAGCTTTCTTT. This sequence joins TRBV7-2 and TRBJ1-1, with D possibly being TRBD1 (6 bases). This CDR3 comprises 13 residues. The germline V gene encodes CDR1 SGHTA and CDR2 FQGNSA. V was shortened by 1 base and J by 6 bases, with 9 bases between the two germline ends.

The DNA for the CDR3 is TGTGCCAGCAGCTCACTAGCGTTCAGCCCAATAGAGACCCAGTACTTC. Amino acids: CASSSLAFSPIETQYF. V is TRBV5-6 and J is TRBJ2-5; 7 bases map to TRBD2. The CDR3 sequence is 16 residues long. Looked up from germline, CDR1 is SGHDT and CDR2 is YYEEEE. V was pared by 3 bases and J by 4 bases, with 12 bases of the junction left unmatched.

The sample holds many counts of this clonotype. The chain links TRBV3-1 to TRBJ2-7; the match to TRBD2 covers 10 bases. Germline CDR1 reads LGHDT; CDR2 reads YNNKEL (reference sequence). Trimming at V came to 1 base and at J to 6 bases, leaving 3 bases not matched to a gene. CDR3 length: 14 residues. CDR3 in DNA: TGTGCCAGCAGCCAAGGGCAGCGGGAGGGCGAGCAGTACTTC. It codes for CASSQGQREGEQYF.

V gene TRBV7-8 combines with J gene TRBJ2-6, with 7 bases matching TRBD1. The CDR3 is 17 amino acids. V lost 1 base and J lost 0; bases outside the gene matches: 3. Germline V CDR1 and CDR2: SGHVS, FQNEAQ. This CDR3 is CASSLGQGFSGANVLTF. For the CDR3, the DNA is TGTGCCAGCAGCTTAGGACAGGGATTCTCTGGGGCCAACGTCCTGACTTTC.